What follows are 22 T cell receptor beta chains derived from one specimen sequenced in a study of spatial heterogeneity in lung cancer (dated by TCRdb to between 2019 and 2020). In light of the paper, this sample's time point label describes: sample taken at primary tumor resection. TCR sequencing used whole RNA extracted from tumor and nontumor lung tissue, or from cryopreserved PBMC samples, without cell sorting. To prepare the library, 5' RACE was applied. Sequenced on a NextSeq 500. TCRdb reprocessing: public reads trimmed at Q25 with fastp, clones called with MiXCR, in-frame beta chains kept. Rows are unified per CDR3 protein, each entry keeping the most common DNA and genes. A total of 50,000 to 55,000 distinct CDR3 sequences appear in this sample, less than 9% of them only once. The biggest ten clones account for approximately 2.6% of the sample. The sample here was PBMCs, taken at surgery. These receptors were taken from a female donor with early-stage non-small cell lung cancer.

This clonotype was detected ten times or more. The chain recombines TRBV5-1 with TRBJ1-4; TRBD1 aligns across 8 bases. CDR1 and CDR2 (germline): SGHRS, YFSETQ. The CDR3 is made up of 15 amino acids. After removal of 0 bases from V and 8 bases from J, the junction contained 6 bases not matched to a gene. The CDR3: CASSLVGGQEEKLFF. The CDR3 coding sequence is TGCGCCAGCAGCTTGGTGGGGGGACAGGAAGAAAAACTGTTTTTT.

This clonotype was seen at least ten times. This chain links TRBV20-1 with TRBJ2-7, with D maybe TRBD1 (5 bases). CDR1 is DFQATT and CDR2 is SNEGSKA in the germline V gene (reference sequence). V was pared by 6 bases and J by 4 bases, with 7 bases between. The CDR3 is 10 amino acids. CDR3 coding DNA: TGCAGTGCCTACAGGTACGAGCAGTACTTC. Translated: CSAYRYEQYF.

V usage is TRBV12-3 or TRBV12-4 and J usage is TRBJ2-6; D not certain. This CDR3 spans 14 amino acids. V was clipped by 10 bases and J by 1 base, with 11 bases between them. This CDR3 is CATRSQSGANVLTF. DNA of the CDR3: TGTGCCACTCGGAGCCAGTCTGGGGCCAACGTCCTGACTTTC.

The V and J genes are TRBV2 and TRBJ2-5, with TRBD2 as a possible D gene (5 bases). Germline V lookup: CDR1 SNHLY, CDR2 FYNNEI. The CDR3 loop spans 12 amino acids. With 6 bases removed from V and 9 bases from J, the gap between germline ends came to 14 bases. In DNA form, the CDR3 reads TGTGCCAGCAGCCTGTCAGCGGAGGCCCAGTACTTC. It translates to CASSLSAEAQYF.

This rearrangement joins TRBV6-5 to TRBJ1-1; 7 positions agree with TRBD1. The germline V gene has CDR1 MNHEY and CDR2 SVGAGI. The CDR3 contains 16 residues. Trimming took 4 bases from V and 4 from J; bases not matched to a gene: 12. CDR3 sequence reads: CASSSPRQGRGTEAFF. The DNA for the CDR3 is TGTGCCAGCAGTTCTCCTCGACAGGGAAGGGGCACTGAAGCTTTCTTT.

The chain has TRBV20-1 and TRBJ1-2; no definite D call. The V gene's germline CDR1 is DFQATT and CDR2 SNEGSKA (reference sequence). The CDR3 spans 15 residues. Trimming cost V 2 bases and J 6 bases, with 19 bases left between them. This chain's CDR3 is CSARPQRAGLDGYTF. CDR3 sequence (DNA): TGCAGTGCTAGACCGCAACGGGCGGGCCTGGATGGCTACACCTTC.

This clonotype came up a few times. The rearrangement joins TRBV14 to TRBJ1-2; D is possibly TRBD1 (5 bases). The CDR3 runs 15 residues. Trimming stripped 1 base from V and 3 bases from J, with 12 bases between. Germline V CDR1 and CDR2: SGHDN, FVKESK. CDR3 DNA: TGTGCCAGCAGCCAAGTTCATCCAGGGTACTATGGCTACACCTTC. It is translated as CASSQVHPGYYGYTF. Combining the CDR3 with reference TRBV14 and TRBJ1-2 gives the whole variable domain EAGVTQFPSHSVIEKGQTVTLRCDPISGHDNLYWYRRVMGKEIKFLLHFVKESKQDESGMPNNRFLAERTGGTYSTLKVQPAELEDSGVYFCASSQVHPGYYGYTFGSGTRLTVV.

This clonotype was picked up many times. CDR3 nucleotides: TGTGCCAGTAGTCAAGGACTAGCGGGGGACTCCTACGAGCAGTACTTC. It is translated as CASSQGLAGDSYEQYF. This rearrangement joins TRBV19 to TRBJ2-7, with 13 bases fitting TRBD2. The ends lost 5 bases at V and 0 bases at J; junction bases unmatched: 4. The CDR3 has 16 residues. In germline, CDR1 is LNHDA, CDR2 SQIVND (reference sequence).

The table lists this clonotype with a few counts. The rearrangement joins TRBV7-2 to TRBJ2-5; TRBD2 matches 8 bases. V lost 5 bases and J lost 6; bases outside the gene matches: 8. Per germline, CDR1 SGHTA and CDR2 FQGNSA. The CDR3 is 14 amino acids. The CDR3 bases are TGTGCCAGCAGCGAAGGGACTAGTCTACAGACCCAGTACTTC. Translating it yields CASSEGTSLQTQYF. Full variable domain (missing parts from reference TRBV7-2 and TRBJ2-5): GAGVSQSPSNKVTEKGKDVELRCDPISGHTALYWYRQSLGQGLEFLIYFQGNSAPDKSGLPSDRFSAERTGGSVSTLTIQRTQQEDSAVYLCASSEGTSLQTQYFGPGTRLLVL.

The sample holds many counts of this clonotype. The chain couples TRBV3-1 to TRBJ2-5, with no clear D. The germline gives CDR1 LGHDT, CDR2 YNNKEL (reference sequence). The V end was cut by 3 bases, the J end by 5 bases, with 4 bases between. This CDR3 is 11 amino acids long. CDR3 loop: CASSQGETQYF. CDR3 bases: TGTGCCAGCAGCCAGGGGGAGACCCAGTACTTC.

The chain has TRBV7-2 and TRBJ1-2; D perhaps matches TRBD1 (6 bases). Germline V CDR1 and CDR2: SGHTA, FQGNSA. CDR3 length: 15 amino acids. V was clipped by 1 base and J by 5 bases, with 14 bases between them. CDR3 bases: TGTGCCAGCAGCTTAGTTGGGGGCGCTGGATATGGCTACACCTTC. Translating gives CASSLVGGAGYGYTF.

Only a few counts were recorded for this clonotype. The DNA for the CDR3 is TGTGCCAGCAGCCCGGTACAGGTCACAGATACGCAGTATTTT. This gives the protein CASSPVQVTDTQYF. The gene calls are TRBV3-1 and TRBJ2-3; a weak D match, TRBD1 (5 bases). The V gene lost 4 bases and the J gene lost 2 bases, with 10 bases spanning the gap. CDR1 LGHDT and CDR2 YNNKEL come from the germline V gene (reference sequence). The CDR3 covers 14 residues.

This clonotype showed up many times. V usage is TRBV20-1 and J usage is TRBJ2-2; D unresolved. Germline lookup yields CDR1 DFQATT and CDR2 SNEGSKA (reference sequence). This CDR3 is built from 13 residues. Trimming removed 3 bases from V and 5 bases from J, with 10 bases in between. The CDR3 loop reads CSASHSLTGELFF. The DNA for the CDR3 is TGCAGTGCTAGCCACAGTCTGACCGGGGAGCTGTTTTTT.

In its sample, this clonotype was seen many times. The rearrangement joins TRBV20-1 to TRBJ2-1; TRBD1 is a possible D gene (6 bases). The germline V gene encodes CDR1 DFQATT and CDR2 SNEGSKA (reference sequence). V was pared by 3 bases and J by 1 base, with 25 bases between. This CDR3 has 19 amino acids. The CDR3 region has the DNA TGCAGTGCTAGCCCCTGGACAGTAGGTTTGGTCAGGTCCTACAATGAGCAGTTCTTC. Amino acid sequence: CSASPWTVGLVRSYNEQFF.

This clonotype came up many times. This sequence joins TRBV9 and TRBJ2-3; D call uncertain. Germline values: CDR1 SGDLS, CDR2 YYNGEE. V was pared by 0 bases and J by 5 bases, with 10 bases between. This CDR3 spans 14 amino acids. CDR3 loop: CASSVDGLEDTQYF. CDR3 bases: TGTGCCAGCAGCGTAGACGGGCTGGAAGATACGCAGTATTTT.

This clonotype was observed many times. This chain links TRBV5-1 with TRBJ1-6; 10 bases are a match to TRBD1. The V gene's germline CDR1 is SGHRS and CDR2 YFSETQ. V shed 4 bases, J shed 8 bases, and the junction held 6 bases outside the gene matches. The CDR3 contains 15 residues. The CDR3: CASSPGDRGDSPLHF. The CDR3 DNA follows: TGCGCCAGCAGCCCCGGGGACAGGGGTGATTCACCCCTCCACTTT.

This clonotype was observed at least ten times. The CDR3: CATKPGAGNQETQYF. The CDR3 DNA follows: TGTGCCACCAAGCCCGGGGCAGGGAACCAAGAGACCCAGTACTTC. The genes are TRBV28 and TRBJ2-5; D is perhaps TRBD1 or TRBD2 (5 bases each). V dropped 10 bases and J dropped 0 bases, with 18 bases sitting between them. This CDR3 region has 15 residues. Germline V gene sequence: CDR1 MDHEN, CDR2 SYDVKM.

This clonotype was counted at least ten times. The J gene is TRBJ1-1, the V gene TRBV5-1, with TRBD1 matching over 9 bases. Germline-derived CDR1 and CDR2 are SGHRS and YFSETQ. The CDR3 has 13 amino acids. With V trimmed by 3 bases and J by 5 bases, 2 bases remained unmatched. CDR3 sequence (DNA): TGCGCCAGCAGCTGGGACAGGGCGACTGAAGCTTTCTTT. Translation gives CASSWDRATEAFF.

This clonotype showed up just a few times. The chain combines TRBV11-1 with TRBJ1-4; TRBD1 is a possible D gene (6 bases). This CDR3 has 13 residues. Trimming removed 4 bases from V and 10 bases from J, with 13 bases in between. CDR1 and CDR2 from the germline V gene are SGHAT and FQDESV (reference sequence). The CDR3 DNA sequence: TGTGCCAGCAGCTCCGACAGGTGGGGAAAACTGTTTTTT. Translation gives CASSSDRWGKLFF.

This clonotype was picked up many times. The CDR3 region has the DNA TGCGCCAGCAGCCAAGAACCCGGACAGGGGGCGTTCACTGAAGCTTTCTTT. Encoded protein: CASSQEPGQGAFTEAFF. V is TRBV4-1 and J is TRBJ1-1; TRBD1 matches at 11 bases. CDR3 length: 17 residues. Germline V CDR1 and CDR2: MGHRA, YSYEKL. V shed 0 bases and J 4 bases; nucleotides not matched to a gene: 7.

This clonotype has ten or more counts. The CDR3 protein is CASFSSGNSPLHF. The CDR3 DNA reads TGTGCCAGCTTTTCGAGCGGTAATTCACCCCTCCACTTT. The chain joins TRBV2 to TRBJ1-6; D call uncertain. V was pared by 8 bases and J by 6 bases, with 11 bases between. CDR1 SNHLY and CDR2 FYNNEI come from the germline V gene. The CDR3 is 13 residues long.

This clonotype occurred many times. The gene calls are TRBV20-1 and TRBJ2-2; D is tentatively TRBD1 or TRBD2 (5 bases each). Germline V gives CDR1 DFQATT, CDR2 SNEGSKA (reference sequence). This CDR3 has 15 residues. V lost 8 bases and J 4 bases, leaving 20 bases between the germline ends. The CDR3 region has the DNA TGCAGTATGAAGAGGGCAGGGCTCCGCACCGGGGAGCTGTTTTTT. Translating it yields CSMKRAGLRTGELFF.